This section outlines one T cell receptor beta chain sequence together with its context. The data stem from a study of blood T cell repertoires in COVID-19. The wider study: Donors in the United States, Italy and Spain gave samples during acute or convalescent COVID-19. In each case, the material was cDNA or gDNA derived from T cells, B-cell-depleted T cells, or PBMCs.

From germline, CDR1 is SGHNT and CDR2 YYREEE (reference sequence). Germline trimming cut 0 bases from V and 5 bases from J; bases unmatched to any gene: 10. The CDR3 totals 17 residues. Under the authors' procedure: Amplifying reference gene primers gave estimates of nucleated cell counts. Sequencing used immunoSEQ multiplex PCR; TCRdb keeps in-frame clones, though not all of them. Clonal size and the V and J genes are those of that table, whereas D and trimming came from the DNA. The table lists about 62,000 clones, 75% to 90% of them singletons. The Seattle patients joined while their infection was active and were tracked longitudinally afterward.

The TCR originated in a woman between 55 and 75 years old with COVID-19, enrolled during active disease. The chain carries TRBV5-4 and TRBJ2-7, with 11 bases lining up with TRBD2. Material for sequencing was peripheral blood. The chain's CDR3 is CASSLGLAGGGWHEQYF. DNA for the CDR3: TGTGCCAGCAGCTTGGGGTTAGCGGGAGGGGGATGGCACGAGCAGTACTTC.